The present T cell receptor beta chain was sequenced within a study of shared clonotypes between healthy human individuals. Study summary: Per donor, CD8 memory used one plate, CD8 naive used two, CD4 memory used three and CD4 naive used three.

The germline V gene encodes CDR1 MGHRA and CDR2 YSYEKL. The CDR3 has 16 residues. V was trimmed by 1 base and J by 0 bases, leaving 9 bases between them. Every immunoSEQ plate was one replicate of a subset's evenly spread DNA. The protocol was immunoSEQ multiplex PCR, while the TCRdb copy is restricted to in-frame clones and leaves out a portion. This sample yields 400,000 to 600,000 clones, of which more than 95% are seen a single time; 0.05% to 0.08% belongs to the top ten. Healthy HIV-negative adults with no recent acute infections or vaccinations were recruited as donors. This clone has just a few counts.

The chain couples TRBV4-1 to TRBJ1-4, with D possibly matching TRBD1 (5 bases). The sequence derives from a woman in her twenties or thirties in good health. The material sequenced was naive CD4+ T cells sorted from blood. The subset: CD45RA+ positively selected. The CDR3 loop reads CASSQGTGATNEKLFF. The CDR3 DNA reads as TGCGCCAGCAGCCAAGGAACAGGAGCAACTAATGAAAAACTGTTTTTT.